A single sample is the source of the 31 T cell receptor beta chains below, sequenced in a study of blood T cell repertoires in COVID-19. Sequencing used immunoSEQ multiplex PCR; TCRdb keeps in-frame clones, though not all of them. The sample includes 200,000 to 300,000 clones, about 87% of them seen just once. The sample consisted of peripheral blood. The receptors shown here come from a woman in her twenties or thirties with COVID-19, enrolled during active disease.

This clone appeared a few times. The rearrangement uses TRBV2 and TRBJ1-2; 8 nucleotides align to TRBD1. Trimming cost V 2 bases and J 8 bases; bases outside gene matches: 10. The CDR3 is made up of 15 amino acids. Germline V lookup: CDR1 SNHLY, CDR2 FYNNEI. CDR3 region: CASSESRTGIKGYTF. The CDR3 nucleotides are TGTGCCAGCAGTGAATCGAGGACAGGGATTAAGGGCTACACCTTC.

The chain recombines TRBV28 with TRBJ2-2, with D possibly TRBD1 on 5 matching bases. Germline V lookup: CDR1 MDHEN, CDR2 SYDVKM. The CDR3 has 16 residues. Between the trimmed V and J ends, which lost 2 bases and 5 bases, there was a span of 15 bases. This CDR3 is CASSLDVDIGTGELFF. The CDR3 coding sequence is TGTGCCAGCAGTTTAGACGTGGACATCGGGACCGGGGAGCTGTTTTTT.

The chain links TRBV18 to TRBJ1-5; TRBD1 aligns across 9 bases. V lost 5 bases, J lost 5 bases, and 7 bases stayed unmatched. Germline assignment: CDR1 KGHSH and CDR2 LQKENI. This CDR3 has 15 amino acids. As DNA, the CDR3 is TGTGCCAGCTCAACGGGACAGGGCCAAGATCAGCCCCAGCATTTT. It translates to CASSTGQGQDQPQHF.

J is TRBJ2-1 and V is TRBV5-1; 9 bases line up with TRBD2. After removal of 4 bases from V and 6 bases from J, the junction contained 11 bases not matched to a gene. Looked up from germline, CDR1 is SGHRS and CDR2 is YFSETQ. The CDR3 spans 16 residues. The CDR3 sequence: CASSPNLAGLINEQFF. In nucleotides, the CDR3 is TGCGCCAGCAGCCCGAACCTAGCGGGATTGATCAATGAGCAGTTCTTC.

This sequence joins TRBV18 and TRBJ1-2; tentatively, D is TRBD1 (6 bases). The CDR3 length is 12 residues. Trimming stripped 2 bases from V and 8 bases from J, with 9 bases between. Germline CDR1 is KGHSH and CDR2 is LQKENI. The CDR3 here is CASSPSGGGYTF. CDR3 coding DNA: TGTGCCAGCTCACCAAGTGGGGGCGGCTACACCTTC. The full variable domain, in which reference TRBV18 and TRBJ1-2 provide the parts outside the CDR3, is NAGVMQNPRHLVRRRGQEARLRCSPMKGHSHVYWYRQLPEEGLKFMVYLQKENIIDESGMPKERFSAEFPKEGPSILRIQQVVRGDSAAYFCASSPSGGGYTFGSGTRLTVV.

The chain links TRBV4-1 to TRBJ1-3, with 9 positions matching TRBD1. This CDR3 is 18 amino acids long. With V trimmed by 1 base and J by 0 bases, 7 bases remained unmatched. Germline V CDR1 and CDR2: MGHRA, YSYEKL. For the CDR3, the DNA is TGCGCCAGCAGCCAAGTTTCCGGGACAGGGAGCTCTGGAAACACCATATATTTT. Its protein is CASSQVSGTGSSGNTIYF.

V and J are TRBV4-3 and TRBJ2-1, with D possibly being TRBD1 (5 bases). CDR1 is LGHNA and CDR2 is YSLEER in the germline V gene. The CDR3 loop spans 15 amino acids. The V and J ends lost 0 bases and 0 bases respectively, with 6 bases between them. The CDR3 DNA is TGCGCCAGCAGCCAAGATACAGGCTCCTACAATGAGCAGTTCTTC. Amino acids: CASSQDTGSYNEQFF.

This chain links TRBV9 with TRBJ2-3, with D uncertain. This CDR3 region has 14 residues. Deletions cut 4 bases from V and 1 base from J, with 10 bases between. Germline lookup yields CDR1 SGDLS and CDR2 YYNGEE. The CDR3 here is CASSSRLGTDTQYF. The CDR3 coding sequence is TGTGCCAGCAGCTCCCGGTTGGGCACAGATACGCAGTATTTT. The entire variable domain, with the rest obtained from reference TRBV9 and TRBJ2-3, is as follows: DSGVTQTPKHLITATGQRVTLRCSPRSGDLSVYWYQQSLDQGLQFLIQYYNGEERAKGNILERFSAQQFPDLHSELNLSSLELGDSALYFCASSSRLGTDTQYFGPGTRLTVL.

This chain joins TRBV15 and TRBJ1-5; 7 bases fit TRBD1. V lost 5 bases and J lost 5; bases outside the gene matches: 9. CDR1 and CDR2 (germline): LNHNV, YYDKDF (reference sequence). This CDR3 comprises 15 residues. As DNA, the CDR3 is TGTGCCACCAGCCGTACAGGGGAAAGGGATCAGCCCCAGCATTTT. It is translated as CATSRTGERDQPQHF. The entire variable domain, with the rest obtained from reference TRBV15 and TRBJ1-5, is as follows: DAMVIQNPRYQVTQFGKPVTLSCSQTLNHNVMYWYQQKSSQAPKLLFHYYDKDFNNEADTPDNFQSRRPNTSFCFLDIRSPGLGDTAMYLCATSRTGERDQPQHFGDGTRLSIL.

The rearrangement links TRBV6-5 to TRBJ1-4; the match to TRBD1 covers 7 bases. Germline trimming cut 5 bases from V and 10 bases from J; bases unmatched to any gene: 13. Per the germline V gene, CDR1 is MNHEY and CDR2 is SVGAGI. The CDR3 is made up of 15 amino acids. Here the CDR3 reads CASSLHRGMEGKLFF. The DNA of the CDR3 is TGTGCCAGCAGTCTACACAGGGGTATGGAAGGAAAACTGTTTTTT.

The chain couples TRBV14 to TRBJ1-1; 8 bases agree with TRBD1. CDR1 and CDR2 (germline): SGHDN, FVKESK. The trim removed 3 bases at V and 6 bases at J, leaving 12 bases unmatched. The CDR3 runs 16 residues. The CDR3 spells CASSHRTGPGRPEAFF. The DNA of the CDR3 is TGTGCCAGCAGCCACAGGACAGGGCCTGGGCGGCCTGAAGCTTTCTTT.

The chain combines TRBV5-1 with TRBJ1-1, with 8 nucleotides matching TRBD1. V trimming: 2 bases; J trimming: 4 bases; junction bases outside the gene matches: 7. CDR3 length: 15 amino acids. Germline CDR1 SGHRS, CDR2 YFSETQ. The CDR3 loop is CASSFQTGAVTEAFF. CDR3 bases: TGCGCCAGCAGCTTCCAGACAGGGGCGGTCACTGAAGCTTTCTTT.

The chain employs TRBV4-1 and TRBJ2-1; 7 nucleotides agree with TRBD2. V shed 1 base and J 4 bases; nucleotides not matched to a gene: 7. The germline V gene encodes CDR1 MGHRA and CDR2 YSYEKL. CDR3 length equals 16 residues. The CDR3 coding sequence is TGCGCCAGCAGCCAAGCGCGGGACTATTTTTACAATGAGCAGTTCTTC. Residues: CASSQARDYFYNEQFF.

The V gene is TRBV24-1, the J gene TRBJ2-1; 9 bases map to TRBD1. The CDR3 spans 19 residues. Trimming at V came to 5 bases and at J to 0 bases, leaving 13 bases not matched to a gene. Germline CDR1 and CDR2: KGHDR and SFDVKD. The CDR3 is CATSGPGQGRDSSYNEQFF. In nucleotides, the CDR3 is TGTGCCACCAGTGGGCCGGGACAGGGTAGAGATAGCTCCTACAATGAGCAGTTCTTC.

This clone was counted between two and nine times. The chain joins TRBV5-4 to TRBJ2-7, with D possibly matching TRBD1 (5 bases). V lost 2 bases and J lost 1, with 7 bases in between. Germline assignment: CDR1 SGHNT and CDR2 YYREEE (reference sequence). The CDR3 runs 13 residues. Here the CDR3 reads CASSFSGSYEQYF. The CDR3 DNA is TGTGCCAGCAGCTTTTCAGGGTCCTACGAGCAGTACTTC.

This chain uses TRBV6-2 or TRBV6-3 with TRBJ2-5; 7 bases line up with TRBD2. Germline lookup yields CDR1 MNHEY and CDR2 SVGEGT. The CDR3 extends over 16 amino acids. Trimming took 5 bases from V and 4 from J; bases not matched to a gene: 13. CDR3 in amino acids: CASSLPAGTNGETQYF. CDR3 DNA: TGTGCCAGCAGTCTACCAGCGGGGACTAATGGAGAGACCCAGTACTTC.

The V gene is TRBV11-3, the J gene TRBJ2-3; possible D gene TRBD2, 5 bases. Deletions cut 5 bases from V and 4 bases from J, with 13 bases between. The CDR3 runs 14 residues. The germline gives CDR1 SGHNT, CDR2 YENEEA. This CDR3 reads CASSPTRGSDTQYF. The CDR3 DNA reads as TGTGCCAGCAGCCCAACCCGGGGTTCAGATACGCAGTATTTT.

This chain links TRBV4-3 with TRBJ2-1, with no clear D. There are 16 residues in the CDR3. The germline V gene has CDR1 LGHNA and CDR2 YSLEER. Trimming removed 0 bases from V and 6 bases from J, with 15 bases in between. The CDR3 is CASSQDLSSLPNEQFF. The DNA of the CDR3 is TGCGCCAGCAGCCAAGATCTATCCTCGCTACCCAATGAGCAGTTCTTC.

The chain employs TRBV6-5 and TRBJ2-7; 12 nucleotides line up with TRBD2. J was trimmed by 2 bases and V by 5 bases; bases with no gene match: 4. The CDR3 consists of 15 residues. From germline, CDR1 is MNHEY and CDR2 SVGAGI. CDR3 DNA sequence: TGTGCCAGCAGTAACGGACTAGCGGGGACCTACGAGCAGTACTTC. This sequence encodes CASSNGLAGTYEQYF.

The chain recombines TRBV19 with TRBJ1-5, with 9 bases lining up with TRBD1. CDR1 is LNHDA and CDR2 is SQIVND in the germline V gene (reference sequence). Unmatched junction bases numbered 13, after V lost 4 bases and J lost 6 bases. The CDR3 has 17 amino acids. The CDR3 here is CASSKPPGTGQFQPQHF. In DNA, the CDR3 is TGTGCCAGTAGTAAACCCCCCGGGACAGGGCAGTTTCAGCCCCAGCATTTT.

The chain uses TRBV2 and TRBJ2-2, with D tentatively TRBD1 (5 bases). Between the trimmed V and J ends, which lost 6 bases and 5 bases, there was a span of 13 bases. The germline V gene encodes CDR1 SNHLY and CDR2 FYNNEI. This CDR3 is built from 14 residues. The CDR3 nucleotides are TGTGCCAGCAGACCCAGGGCTCGAACCGGGGAGCTGTTTTTT. Protein product: CASRPRARTGELFF. Full variable domain (missing parts from reference TRBV2 and TRBJ2-2): EPEVTQTPSHQVTQMGQEVILRCVPISNHLYFYWYRQILGQKVEFLVSFYNNEISEKSEIFDDQFSVERPDGSNFTLKIRSTKLEDSAMYFCASRPRARTGELFFGEGSRLTVL.

This chain links TRBV28 with TRBJ2-3; a possible D gene is TRBD2 (7 bases). V was pared by 5 bases and J by 4 bases, with 28 bases between. This CDR3 has 19 residues. Germline loops: CDR1 MDHEN, CDR2 SYDVKM. Here the CDR3 DNA reads TGTGCCAGCAGTCCCTACCCTAGAGGGGGAGGGGGGAGTTCAGATACGCAGTATTTT. Its translation is CASSPYPRGGGGSSDTQYF.

The V call is TRBV7-6, the J call TRBJ2-7; a weak D match, TRBD1 (5 bases). The germline V gene encodes CDR1 SGHVS and CDR2 FNYEAQ. The CDR3 contains 16 residues. V lost 0 bases, J lost 5 bases, and 17 bases lay in between. The CDR3 DNA reads TGTGCCAGCAGCTTAGCGAACACAGGCATCTGGGACGAGCAGTACTTC. As protein: CASSLANTGIWDEQYF.

J is TRBJ1-6 and V is TRBV25-1; 8 bases are a match to TRBD1. CDR3 length equals 15 residues. V lost 9 bases and J lost 3; bases outside the gene matches: 7. In germline, CDR1 is MGHDK, CDR2 SYGVNS. The CDR3 nucleotides are TGTGCCAGACCAGACGGGACAGGCTATAATTCACCCCTCCACTTT. It is translated as CARPDGTGYNSPLHF. Based on the CDR3 plus reference TRBV25-1 and TRBJ1-6, the full variable domain is EADIYQTPRYLVIGTGKKITLECSQTMGHDKMYWYQQDPGMELHLIHYSYGVNSTEKGDLSSESTVSRIRTEHFPLTLESARPSHTSQYLCARPDGTGYNSPLHFGNGTRLTVT.

The V and J genes are TRBV28 and TRBJ1-3, with TRBD1 identical over 7 bases. V was pared by 3 bases and J by 3 bases, with 2 bases of the junction left unmatched. This CDR3 is 14 amino acids long. Germline CDR1 is MDHEN and CDR2 is SYDVKM. The CDR3: CASSLGQHGNTIYF. The CDR3 nucleotides are TGTGCCAGCAGTTTGGGACAGCATGGAAACACCATATATTTT.

As to this clone: The same CDR3 is also encoded by other DNA sequences in this sample. The chain uses TRBV21-1 and TRBJ2-7; the table's TRBD1 call for D was not verified on the DNA. TRBV21-1 is tagged as a pseudogene. The CDR3 runs 17 residues. CDR3 residues: CASSKKGGTGLWYEQYV. The CDR3 DNA reads as TGTGCCAGCAGTAAAAAAGGGGGGACAGGCTTATGGTACGAGCAGTACGTC.

This clone was counted a single time. The genes are TRBV7-2 and TRBJ2-1; 10 nucleotides align to TRBD2. V shed 3 bases, J shed 8 bases, and the junction held 4 bases outside the gene matches. CDR1 is SGHTA, CDR2 FQGNSA, per germline. The CDR3 contains 14 residues. In DNA form, the CDR3 reads TGTGCCAGCAGCTTGCAGCGGGGGGGTGATGAGCAGTTCTTC. Amino acid sequence: CASSLQRGGDEQFF.

The chain recombines TRBV5-1 with TRBJ2-1, with 7 bases lining up with TRBD2. V lost 6 bases, J lost 0 bases, and 6 bases stayed unmatched. The CDR3 extends over 15 amino acids. Germline V gene data show CDR1 as SGHRS and CDR2 as YFSETQ. The CDR3, as DNA: TGCGCCAGCACCCCCGGGAGGAGCTCCTACAATGAGCAGTTCTTC. Protein: CASTPGRSSYNEQFF. The full variable domain, in which reference TRBV5-1 and TRBJ2-1 provide the parts outside the CDR3, is KAGVTQTPRYLIKTRGQQVTLSCSPISGHRSVSWYQQTPGQGLQFLFEYFSETQRNKGNFPGRFSGRQFSNSRSEMNVSTLELGDSALYLCASTPGRSSYNEQFFGPGTRLTVL.

This chain connects TRBV10-3 to TRBJ2-5, with TRBD2 identical over 7 bases. The CDR3 is made up of 16 amino acids. Germline V gene sequence: CDR1 ENHRY, CDR2 SYGVKD. J lost 2 bases, V lost 5 bases, and 11 bases had no gene match. This CDR3 is CAISYRDYLQQETQYF. In nucleotides, the CDR3 is TGTGCCATCAGTTACCGGGACTACCTACAACAAGAGACCCAGTACTTC.

A word on this clone: In the same sample, other DNA sequences code for this CDR3. V gene TRBV5-1 combines with J gene TRBJ1-5; 7 bases fit TRBD1. The junction had 5 bases not matched to a gene; V was cut back by 2 bases and J by 6 bases. Germline lookup yields CDR1 SGHRS and CDR2 YFSETQ. The CDR3 totals 14 residues. CDR3 in DNA: TGCGCCAGCAGCTTAGGGGGCGGCGGTCAGCCCCAGCATTTT. As protein: CASSLGGGGQPQHF. Supplemented by reference TRBV5-1 and TRBJ1-5, the full variable domain reads KAGVTQTPRYLIKTRGQQVTLSCSPISGHRSVSWYQQTPGQGLQFLFEYFSETQRNKGNFPGRFSGRQFSNSRSEMNVSTLELGDSALYLCASSLGGGGQPQHFGDGTRLSIL.

The chain is built from TRBV18 and TRBJ2-3; TRBD2 aligns across 10 bases. Per the germline V gene, CDR1 is KGHSH and CDR2 is LQKENI. The V gene end was trimmed by 4 bases and the J gene end by 3 bases; junction bases not matched to a gene: 7. The CDR3 sequence is 16 residues long. For the CDR3, the DNA is TGTGCCAGCTCACACGAAGCGGGGGGGTCGACAGATACGCAGTATTTT. It yields the protein CASSHEAGGSTDTQYF.